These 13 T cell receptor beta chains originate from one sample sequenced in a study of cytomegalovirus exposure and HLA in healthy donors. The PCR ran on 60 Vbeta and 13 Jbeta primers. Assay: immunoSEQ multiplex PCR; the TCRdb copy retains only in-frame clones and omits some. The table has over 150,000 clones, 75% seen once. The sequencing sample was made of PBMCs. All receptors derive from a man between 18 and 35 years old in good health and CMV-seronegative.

DNA of the CDR3: TGTGCCAGTGCCGGACAGGGCCCCCCCGAGCAGTACTTC. This gives the protein CASAGQGPPEQYF. The chain is built from TRBV2 and TRBJ2-7; 8 nucleotides match TRBD1. The CDR3 loop spans 13 amino acids. J gave up 6 bases and V 9 bases, and 10 bases lay outside the gene matches. Germline assignment: CDR1 SNHLY and CDR2 FYNNEI.

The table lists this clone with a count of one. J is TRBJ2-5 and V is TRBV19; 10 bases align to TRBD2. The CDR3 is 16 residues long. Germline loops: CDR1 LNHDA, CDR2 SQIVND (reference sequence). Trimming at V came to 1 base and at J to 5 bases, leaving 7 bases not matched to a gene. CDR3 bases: TGTGCCAGTAGTATAGGGGCTAGCGGGAGTTTGGAGACCCAGTACTTC. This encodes CASSIGASGSLETQYF.

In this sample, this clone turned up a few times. This CDR3 is CASRPDRWNTEAFF. CDR3 DNA sequence: TGCGCCAGCAGACCTGACAGGTGGAACACTGAAGCTTTCTTT. The V gene is TRBV4-1, the J gene TRBJ1-1; D may be TRBD1 (6 bases). V lost 6 bases and J 1 base, leaving 12 bases between the germline ends. The CDR3 sequence is 14 residues long. From germline, CDR1 is MGHRA and CDR2 YSYEKL.

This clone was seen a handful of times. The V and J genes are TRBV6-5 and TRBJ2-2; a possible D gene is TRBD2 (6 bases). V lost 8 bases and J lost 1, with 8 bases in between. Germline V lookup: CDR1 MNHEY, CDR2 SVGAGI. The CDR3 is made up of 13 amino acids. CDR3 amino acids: CASEEGNTGELFF. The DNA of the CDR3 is TGTGCCAGCGAGGAGGGGAACACCGGGGAGCTGTTTTTT.

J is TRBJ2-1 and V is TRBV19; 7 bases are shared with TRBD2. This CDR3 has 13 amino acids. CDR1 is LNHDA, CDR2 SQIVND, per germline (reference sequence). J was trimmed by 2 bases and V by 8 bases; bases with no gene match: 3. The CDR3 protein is CASSTSAYNEQFF. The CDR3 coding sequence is TGTGCCAGTTCCACTAGCGCCTACAATGAGCAGTTCTTC.

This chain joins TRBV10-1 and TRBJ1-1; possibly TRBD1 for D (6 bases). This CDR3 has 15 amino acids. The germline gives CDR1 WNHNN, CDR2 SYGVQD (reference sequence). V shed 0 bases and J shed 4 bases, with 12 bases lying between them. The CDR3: CASSESDEGGTEAFF. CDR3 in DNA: TGCGCCAGCAGTGAGTCGGACGAAGGGGGCACTGAAGCTTTCTTT.

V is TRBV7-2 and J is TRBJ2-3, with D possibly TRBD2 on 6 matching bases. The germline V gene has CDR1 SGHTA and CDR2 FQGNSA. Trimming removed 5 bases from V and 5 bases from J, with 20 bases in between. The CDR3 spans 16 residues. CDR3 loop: CASSPPGWRDVDTQYF. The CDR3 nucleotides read TGTGCCAGCAGCCCACCGGGTTGGAGGGACGTAGATACGCAGTATTTT.

As DNA, the CDR3 is TGCGCCAGCAGCCCGGTGGGAGGGGCCCCCAATGAGCAGTTCTTC. This translates into CASSPVGGAPNEQFF. The rearrangement links TRBV4-1 to TRBJ2-1; TRBD2 matches at 7 bases. Trimming removed 4 bases from V and 6 bases from J; junction bases left unmatched: 9. This CDR3 has 15 residues. Per the germline V gene, CDR1 is MGHRA and CDR2 is YSYEKL.

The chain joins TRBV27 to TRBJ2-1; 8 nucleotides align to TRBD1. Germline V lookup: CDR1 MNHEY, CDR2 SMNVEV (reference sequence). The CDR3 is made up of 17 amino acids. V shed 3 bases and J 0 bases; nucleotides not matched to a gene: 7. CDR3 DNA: TGTGCCAGCAGTTTTTTCCCCACAGGGGGCTCCTACAATGAGCAGTTCTTC. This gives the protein CASSFFPTGGSYNEQFF.

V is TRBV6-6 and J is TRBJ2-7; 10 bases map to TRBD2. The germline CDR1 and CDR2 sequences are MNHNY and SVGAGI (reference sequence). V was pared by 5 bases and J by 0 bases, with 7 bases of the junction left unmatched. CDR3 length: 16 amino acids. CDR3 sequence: CASSRARLAGSYEQYF. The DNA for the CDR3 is TGTGCCAGCAGTCGAGCGCGACTAGCGGGCTCCTACGAGCAGTACTTC.

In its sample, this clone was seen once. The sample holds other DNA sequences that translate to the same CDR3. This CDR3 reads CASSFGQAGWETQYF. In DNA form, the CDR3 reads TGTGCCAGCAGTTTCGGACAGGCGGGTTGGGAGACCCAGTACTTC. The chain couples TRBV27 to TRBJ2-5; the match to TRBD1 covers 7 bases. The V gene's germline CDR1 is MNHEY and CDR2 SMNVEV (reference sequence). Trimming took 3 bases from V and 5 from J; bases not matched to a gene: 9. The CDR3 is 15 residues long.

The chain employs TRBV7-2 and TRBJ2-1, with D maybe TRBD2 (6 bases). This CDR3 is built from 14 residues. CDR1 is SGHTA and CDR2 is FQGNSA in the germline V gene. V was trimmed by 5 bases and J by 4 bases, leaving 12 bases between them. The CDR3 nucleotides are TGTGCCAGCAGCCCCCGGACTACGTACAATGAGCAGTTCTTC. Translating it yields CASSPRTTYNEQFF. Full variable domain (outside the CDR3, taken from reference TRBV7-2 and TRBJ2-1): GAGVSQSPSNKVTEKGKDVELRCDPISGHTALYWYRQSLGQGLEFLIYFQGNSAPDKSGLPSDRFSAERTGGSVSTLTIQRTQQEDSAVYLCASSPRTTYNEQFFGPGTRLTVL.

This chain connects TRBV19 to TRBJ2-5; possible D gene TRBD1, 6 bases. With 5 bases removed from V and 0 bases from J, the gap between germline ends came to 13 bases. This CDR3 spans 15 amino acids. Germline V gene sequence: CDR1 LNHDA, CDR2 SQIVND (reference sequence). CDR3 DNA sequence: TGTGCCAGTAGTCTTCCGACAGGTAACCAAGAGACCCAGTACTTC. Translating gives CASSLPTGNQETQYF.